This is a list of T cell receptor beta chains from one sample in a study of T cells in Graves' hyperthyroidism and ophthalmopathy. Using its own MiXCR run on the multiplex PCR reads, TCRdb lists one record per CDR3 protein. The profile shows 80,000 to 100,000 distinct CDR3 sequences, around 37% of them singletons. Sequencing was carried out using peripheral blood or thyroid tissue (not recorded which). Source of these receptors: a woman aged 25-40 years with Graves' hyperthyroidism. Each CDR3 is given with its conserved first and last residue. The order of the fields is D gene, clone size, J gene, V gene, CDR3 DNA, CDR3 protein. D genes are given only for firm matches. Clone size appears in some rows only: once, few, many, or a class for an expanded clone.

>-|-|TRBJ1-2|TRBV11-2
TGTGCCAGCAGCGGCGGGGGCCCGACGATCAGCTATGGCTACACCTTC
CASSGGGPTISYGYTF
>-|many|TRBJ1-5|TRBV5-4
TGTGCCAGCAGCCCGTTGGGGGAGCCCCAGCATTTT
CASSPLGEPQHF
>-|-|TRBJ2-1|TRBV24-1
TGTGCCACCAGTGACGGGGTTGAGCAGTTCTTC
CATSDGVEQFF
>-|-|TRBJ1-1|TRBV7-7
TGTGCTAGCAGTATTGACAAGAACGCTGAAGCTTTCTTT
CASSIDKNAEAFF
>-|many|TRBJ1-5|TRBV2
TGTGCCAGCAGTGTTGGATATAGCAATCAGCCCCAGCATTTT
CASSVGYSNQPQHF
>-|-|TRBJ2-7|TRBV15
TGTGCCACCAGCAGGGGTGATACCTACGAGCAGTACTTC
CATSRGDTYEQYF
>-|-|TRBJ2-7|TRBV5-4
TGTCCCAGCAGCTTGGCCCTAGGACGGAGGTACGAGCAGTACTTC
CPSSLALGRRYEQYF
>-|-|TRBJ2-1|TRBV18
TGTGCCAGCTCACCATCAGGGGAGGACGTCAATGAGCAGTTCTTC
CASSPSGEDVNEQFF
>-|-|TRBJ1-1|TRBV2
TGTGCCAGCAGTGCCCAGCTTATGAACACTGAAGCTTTCTTT
CASSAQLMNTEAFF
>-|few|TRBJ1-5|TRBV28
TGTGCCATCAGTTTATTCTCGGGGTTTAATCAGCCCCAGCATTTT
CAISLFSGFNQPQHF
>-|many|TRBJ1-1|TRBV6-1
TGTGCCAGCCGACGTCTCATGAACACTGAAGCTTTCTTT
CASRRLMNTEAFF
>TRBD1|many|TRBJ1-2|TRBV5-1
TGCGCCAGCAGCTCCGGGACAGGGGGTTTTTATAGCTACACCTTC
CASSSGTGGFYSYTF
>TRBD2|many|TRBJ2-7|TRBV11-3
TGTGCCAGCAGCTATAGCGGGAGGGCGTCCGAGCAGTACTTC
CASSYSGRASEQYF
>TRBD1|-|TRBJ1-2|TRBV5-4
TGTGCCAGCAGCTCGGTTAGACAGGGGATGGATGGCTACACCTTC
CASSSVRQGMDGYTF
>-|few|TRBJ2-7|TRBV30
TGTGCCTGGAGAGGGTCCTACGAGCAGTACTTC
CAWRGSYEQYF
>TRBD1|many|TRBJ1-1|TRBV5-1
TGCGCCAGCAGCGGACAGGGTACCGCTGAAGCTTTCTTT
CASSGQGTAEAFF
>-|-|TRBJ1-1|TRBV7-2
TGTGCCAGCAGCGTCACCTTGGGGGCTTTCTTT
CASSVTLGAFF
>-|many|TRBJ2-2|TRBV4-1
TGCGCCAGCAGCCAAGATTGGCTAGCCGGCGGGGAGCTGTTTTTT
CASSQDWLAGGELFF
>TRBD2|few|TRBJ2-7|TRBV6-1
TGTGCCAGCAGTGAAGAACTATCGGGAGGGTACGAGCAGTACTTC
CASSEELSGGYEQYF
>-|-|TRBJ2-5|TRBV6-5
TGTGCCAGCAGTTCTCGGGGTGGGGAGACCCAGTACTTC
CASSSRGGETQYF
>TRBD1|-|TRBJ1-2|TRBV7-2
TGTGCCAGCAGCTCTAGACAGGGGGCCAGCTACACCTTC
CASSSRQGASYTF
>TRBD1|-|TRBJ2-5|TRBV28
TGTGCCAGCAACCAGGGGGCAGCGTACCAAGAGACCCAGTACTTC
CASNQGAAYQETQYF
>-|many|TRBJ2-2|TRBV20-1
TGCAGTGCTAGTGGTAGCGCGGAGCTGTTTTTT
CSASGSAELFF
>TRBD1|-|TRBJ1-5|TRBV20-1
TGCAGTGCTAGAGGGAGGGGGCGGCAGCCCCAGCATTTT
CSARGRGRQPQHF
>-|many|TRBJ1-1|TRBV6-5
TGTGCCAGCACTTCGGGACTACCTTACGGGGACACTGAAGCTTTCTTT
CASTSGLPYGDTEAFF
>-|many|TRBJ2-5|TRBV5-1
TGCGCCAGCAGTCCGATATCACAAGAGACCCAGTACTTC
CASSPISQETQYF
>TRBD1|-|TRBJ1-5|TRBV15
TGTGCCACCAGCAAAGAGACAGGGGGTCAGCCCCAGCATTTT
CATSKETGGQPQHF
>-|many|TRBJ1-1|TRBV28
TGTGCCAGCAGCCTTCCGGGCCAAGAAGCTTTCTTT
CASSLPGQEAFF
>TRBD2|many|TRBJ2-7|TRBV10-3
TGTGCCATCAGCCCGAGGGTTCTGCGGGAGGTAGTATACGAGCAGTACTTC
CAISPRVLREVVYEQYF
>TRBD1|once|TRBJ2-7|TRBV5-1
TGCGCCAGCAGCTCCGTCCCGGGACAGGGCCCCGAGCAGTACTTC
CASSSVPGQGPEQYF
>TRBD1|-|TRBJ1-1|TRBV5-1
TGCGCCAGCAGCTATGGACAGGGGGTGAACACTGAAGCTTTCTTT
CASSYGQGVNTEAFF
>TRBD2|many|TRBJ2-3|TRBV10-2
TGCGCCAGCAAGAGCGGGGAGATAGATACGCAGTATTTT
CASKSGEIDTQYF
>-|many|TRBJ1-5|TRBV10-3
TGTGCCATCAGTGAGTCGGGGTTCAGGGGAAATCAGCCCCAGCATTTT
CAISESGFRGNQPQHF
>-|-|TRBJ1-1|TRBV10-1
TGTGCCAACAGCCTGGGGTGGGGGCCTACTGAAGCTTTCTTT
CANSLGWGPTEAFF
>-|few|TRBJ2-2|TRBV20-1
TGCAGTGCAATAGAGGGGTTAGGGGGCGGGGAGCTGTTTTTT
CSAIEGLGGGELFF
>TRBD2|-|TRBJ2-5|TRBV7-2
TGTGCCAGCAGCTGGAATAGCGGGATGGAGACCCAGTACTTC
CASSWNSGMETQYF
>TRBD2|few|TRBJ2-1|TRBV7-8
TGTGCCAGCAGCGCCGGGACTAGTTGGTATGAGCAGTTCTTC
CASSAGTSWYEQFF
>TRBD1|few|TRBJ1-6|TRBV13
TGTGCCAGCAGTAGGGACAGGGATTCACCCCTCCACTTT
CASSRDRDSPLHF
>-|few|TRBJ1-6|TRBV27
TGTGCCAGCAGTAAGACGGGGTATAATTCACCCCTCCACTTT
CASSKTGYNSPLHF
>-|-|TRBJ1-1|TRBV28
TGTGCCAGCAGTTTAGGGGGGATGTGGAACAATGAAGCTTTCTTT
CASSLGGMWNNEAFF
>-|once|TRBJ1-5|TRBV15
TGTGCCACCAGCAGTCGCAACCGGAGAACTCAGCCCCAGCATTTT
CATSSRNRRTQPQHF
>-|-|TRBJ2-7|TRBV20-1
TGCAGTGCCCGAGAGGCTCGTGAGCAGTACTTC
CSAREAREQYF
>TRBD2|many|TRBJ2-3|TRBV20-1
TGCAGTGCTATCGGACTAGCGGGATGGGCAGATACGCAGTATTTT
CSAIGLAGWADTQYF
>TRBD1|-|TRBJ1-4|TRBV12-3/TRBV12-4
TGTGCCAGCAGTGTGACAGGGAGGCTGTTTTTT
CASSVTGRLFF
>-|-|TRBJ1-2|TRBV7-2
-
CASSLVVRSYNYGCTF
>-|many|TRBJ2-7|TRBV6-1
TGTGCCAGCAGTGAAGCGGAAGACCCCCCGCAGCAGTACTTC
CASSEAEDPPQQYF
>-|-|TRBJ2-3|TRBV5-3
TGTGCCAGTATGTCGGGTTGGAGCGCAGATACGCAGTATTTT
CASMSGWSADTQYF
>-|-|TRBJ1-6|TRBV15
TGTGCCACCAGCAGTGTCCAGGGACGAAATTCACCCCTCCACTTT
CATSSVQGRNSPLHF
>-|-|TRBJ2-3|TRBV6-1
TGTGCCAGCAGTCCAGGGGCAGATACGCAGTATTTT
CASSPGADTQYF
>-|many|TRBJ2-2|TRBV6-5
TGTGCCAGCAGCCGCGGCAGGGACGGGGAGCTGTTTTTT
CASSRGRDGELFF
>-|many|TRBJ2-7|TRBV20-1
TGCAGTGCTGCCCGTCCCGGACAGCGATACGAGCAGTACTTC
CSAARPGQRYEQYF
>-|-|TRBJ1-2|TRBV7-8
TGTGCCAGCAGTTCACCCGGGGGAGGAGGGTATGGCTACACCTTC
CASSSPGGGGYGYTF
>-|many|TRBJ1-5|TRBV20-1
TGCAGTGCTAGAGCCACATATGGGGGCAATCAGCCCCAGCATTTT
CSARATYGGNQPQHF
>TRBD1|-|TRBJ1-2|TRBV30
TGTGCCTGGAGGGGACAGGTGGTGGGGGGCTACACCTTC
CAWRGQVVGGYTF